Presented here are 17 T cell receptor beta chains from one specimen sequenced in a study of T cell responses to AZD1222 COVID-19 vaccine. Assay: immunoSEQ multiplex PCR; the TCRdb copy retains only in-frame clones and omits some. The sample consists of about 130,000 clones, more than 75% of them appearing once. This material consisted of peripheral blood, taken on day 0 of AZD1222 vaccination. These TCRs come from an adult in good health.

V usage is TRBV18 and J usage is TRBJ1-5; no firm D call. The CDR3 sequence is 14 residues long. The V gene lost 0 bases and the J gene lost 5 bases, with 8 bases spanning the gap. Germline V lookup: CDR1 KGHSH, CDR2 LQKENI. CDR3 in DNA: TGTGCCAGCTCACCACCGGATGGGGATCAGCCCCAGCATTTT. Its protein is CASSPPDGDQPQHF.

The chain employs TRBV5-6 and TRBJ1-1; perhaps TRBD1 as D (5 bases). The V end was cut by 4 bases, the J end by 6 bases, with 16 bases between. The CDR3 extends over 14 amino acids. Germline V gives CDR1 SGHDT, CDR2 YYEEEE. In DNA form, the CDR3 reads TGTGCCAGCAGCCTACCCGGGACTTTCGCTGAAGCTTTCTTT. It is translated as CASSLPGTFAEAFF. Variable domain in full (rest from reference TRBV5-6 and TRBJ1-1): DAGVTQSPTHLIKTRGQQVTLRCSPKSGHDTVSWYQQALGQGPQFIFQYYEEEERQRGNFPDRFSGHQFPNYSSELNVNALLLGDSALYLCASSLPGTFAEAFFGQGTRLTVV.

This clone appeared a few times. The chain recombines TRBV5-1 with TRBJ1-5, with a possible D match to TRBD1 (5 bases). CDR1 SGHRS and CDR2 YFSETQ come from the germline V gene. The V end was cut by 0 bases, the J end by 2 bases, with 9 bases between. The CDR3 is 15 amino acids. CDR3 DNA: TGCGCCAGCAGCTTGGTAGGGGAGGGCAATCAGCCCCAGCATTTT. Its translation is CASSLVGEGNQPQHF.

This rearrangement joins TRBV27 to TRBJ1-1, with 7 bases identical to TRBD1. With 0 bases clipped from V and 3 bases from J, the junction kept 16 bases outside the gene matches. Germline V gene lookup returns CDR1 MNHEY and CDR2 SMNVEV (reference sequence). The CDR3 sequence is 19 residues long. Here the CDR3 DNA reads TGTGCCAGCAGTTTATCGGGGCCCTGGGGGGACAGCTGGCACACTGAAGCTTTCTTT. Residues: CASSLSGPWGDSWHTEAFF.

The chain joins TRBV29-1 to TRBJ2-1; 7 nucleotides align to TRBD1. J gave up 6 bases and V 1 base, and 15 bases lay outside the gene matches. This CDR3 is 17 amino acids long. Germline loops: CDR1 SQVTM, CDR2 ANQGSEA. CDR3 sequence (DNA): TGCAGCGTTGAAGCCCCGTCCGGGACAGCCGACTTCAATGAGCAGTTCTTC. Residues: CSVEAPSGTADFNEQFF.

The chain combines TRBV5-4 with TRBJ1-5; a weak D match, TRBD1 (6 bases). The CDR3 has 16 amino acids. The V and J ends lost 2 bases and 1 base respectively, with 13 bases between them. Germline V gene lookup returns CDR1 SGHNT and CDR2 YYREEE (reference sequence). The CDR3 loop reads CASSFAGGGSNQPQHF. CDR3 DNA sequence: TGTGCCAGCAGCTTCGCTGGAGGGGGGAGCAATCAGCCCCAGCATTTT. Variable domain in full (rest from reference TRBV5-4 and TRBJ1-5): ETGVTQSPTHLIKTRGQQVTLRCSSQSGHNTVSWYQQALGQGPQFIFQYYREEENGRGNFPPRFSGLQFPNYSSELNVNALELDDSALYLCASSFAGGGSNQPQHFGDGTRLSIL.

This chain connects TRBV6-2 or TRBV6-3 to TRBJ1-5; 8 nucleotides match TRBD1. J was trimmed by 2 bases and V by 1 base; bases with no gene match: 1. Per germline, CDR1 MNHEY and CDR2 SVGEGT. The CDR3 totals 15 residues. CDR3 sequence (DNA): TGTGCCAGCAGTTACTTGGGACAGGGCAATCAGCCCCAGCATTTT. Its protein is CASSYLGQGNQPQHF.

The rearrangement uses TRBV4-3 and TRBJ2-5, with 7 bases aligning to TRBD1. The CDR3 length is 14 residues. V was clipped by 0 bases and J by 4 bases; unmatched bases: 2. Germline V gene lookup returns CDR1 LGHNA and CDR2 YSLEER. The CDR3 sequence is CASSQDRTGETQYF. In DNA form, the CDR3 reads TGCGCCAGCAGCCAAGATAGGACAGGAGAGACCCAGTACTTC.

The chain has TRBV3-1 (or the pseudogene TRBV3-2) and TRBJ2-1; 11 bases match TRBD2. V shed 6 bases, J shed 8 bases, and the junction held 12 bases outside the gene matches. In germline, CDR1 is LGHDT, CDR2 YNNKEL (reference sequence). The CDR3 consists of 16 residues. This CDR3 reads CASRSTSGARRDEQFF. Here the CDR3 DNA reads TGTGCCAGCAGGTCGACTAGCGGGGCTCGACGGGATGAGCAGTTCTTC.

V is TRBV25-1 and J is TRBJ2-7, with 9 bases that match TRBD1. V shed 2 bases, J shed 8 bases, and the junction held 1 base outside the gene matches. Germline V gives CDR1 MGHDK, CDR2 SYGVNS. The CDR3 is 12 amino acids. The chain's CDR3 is CASSEGTGKQYF. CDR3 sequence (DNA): TGTGCCAGCAGTGAAGGGACAGGGAAGCAGTACTTC.

The CDR3: CASSFQVGQGHGGYTF. Here the CDR3 DNA reads TGCGCCAGCAGCTTCCAAGTGGGGCAGGGGCATGGTGGCTACACCTTC. This chain uses TRBV5-1 with TRBJ1-2, with a weak D call TRBD1 (6 bases). V lost 2 bases and J lost 7, with 21 bases in between. Germline-derived CDR1 and CDR2 are SGHRS and YFSETQ. This CDR3 has 16 residues.

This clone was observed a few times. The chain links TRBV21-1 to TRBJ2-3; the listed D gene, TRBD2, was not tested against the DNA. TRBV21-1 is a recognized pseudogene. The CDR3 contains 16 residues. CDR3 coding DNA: TGTGCCAGCAGCAAAGGGAGCGGGGGGAGGGCCGATACGCAGTATTTT. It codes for CASSKGSGGRADTQYF.

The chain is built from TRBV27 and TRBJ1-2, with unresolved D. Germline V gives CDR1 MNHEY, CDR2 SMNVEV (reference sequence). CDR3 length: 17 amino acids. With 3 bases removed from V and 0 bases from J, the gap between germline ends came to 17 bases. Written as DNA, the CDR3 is TGTGCCAGCAGTTTCCGCCGGGGTTCGGGGTCTAACTATGGCTACACCTTC. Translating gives CASSFRRGSGSNYGYTF.

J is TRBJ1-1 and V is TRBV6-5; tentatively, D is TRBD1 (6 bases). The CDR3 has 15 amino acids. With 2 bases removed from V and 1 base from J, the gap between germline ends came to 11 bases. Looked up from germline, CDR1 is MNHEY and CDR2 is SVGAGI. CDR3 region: CASSYGGLANTEAFF. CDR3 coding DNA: TGTGCCAGCAGTTACGGGGGCCTAGCGAACACTGAAGCTTTCTTT.

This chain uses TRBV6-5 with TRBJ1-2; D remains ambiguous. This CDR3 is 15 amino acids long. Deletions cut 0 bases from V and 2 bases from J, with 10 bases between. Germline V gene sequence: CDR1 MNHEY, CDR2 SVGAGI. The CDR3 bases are TGTGCCAGCAGTTACTCGAGAGGTTCCAACTATGGCTACACCTTC. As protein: CASSYSRGSNYGYTF.

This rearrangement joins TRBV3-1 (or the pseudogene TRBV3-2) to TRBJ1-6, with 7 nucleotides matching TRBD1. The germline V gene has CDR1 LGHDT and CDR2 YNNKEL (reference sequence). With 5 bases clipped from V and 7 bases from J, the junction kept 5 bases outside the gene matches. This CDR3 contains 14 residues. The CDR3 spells CASSLQGTNSPLHF. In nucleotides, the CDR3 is TGTGCCAGCAGCTTACAGGGGACCAATTCACCCCTCCACTTT.

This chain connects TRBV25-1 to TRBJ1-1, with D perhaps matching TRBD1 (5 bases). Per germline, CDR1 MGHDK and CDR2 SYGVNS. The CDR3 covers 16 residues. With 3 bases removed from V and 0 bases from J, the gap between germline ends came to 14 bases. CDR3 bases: TGTGCCAGCAGTGACCACCGGGGGGGTATGAACACTGAAGCTTTCTTT. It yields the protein CASSDHRGGMNTEAFF.